This T cell receptor beta chain originates from a study of CD8 T cells in ankylosing spondylitis. At least ten counts were recorded for this clonotype. TCRdb independently ran MiXCR on the 5' RACE reads; one entry per CDR3 protein. Of about 160,000 distinct CDR3 sequences in the sample, roughly 18% were seen once. The receptor comes from a male donor with ankylosing spondylitis or in good health (not recorded which). The sequencing input was blood, either unsorted or a sorted T cell fraction (not recorded which).

The CDR3 DNA follows: TGCGCCAGCAGCGCCGGGACAAGCGAAGCTTTCTTT. It codes for CASSAGTSEAFF. The genes are TRBV5-1 and TRBJ1-1, with a possible D match to TRBD1 (6 bases). CDR1 SGHRS and CDR2 YFSETQ come from the germline V gene. The CDR3 covers 12 residues. The ends were cut back, 4 bases at V and 8 bases at J, with 12 bases in the middle.